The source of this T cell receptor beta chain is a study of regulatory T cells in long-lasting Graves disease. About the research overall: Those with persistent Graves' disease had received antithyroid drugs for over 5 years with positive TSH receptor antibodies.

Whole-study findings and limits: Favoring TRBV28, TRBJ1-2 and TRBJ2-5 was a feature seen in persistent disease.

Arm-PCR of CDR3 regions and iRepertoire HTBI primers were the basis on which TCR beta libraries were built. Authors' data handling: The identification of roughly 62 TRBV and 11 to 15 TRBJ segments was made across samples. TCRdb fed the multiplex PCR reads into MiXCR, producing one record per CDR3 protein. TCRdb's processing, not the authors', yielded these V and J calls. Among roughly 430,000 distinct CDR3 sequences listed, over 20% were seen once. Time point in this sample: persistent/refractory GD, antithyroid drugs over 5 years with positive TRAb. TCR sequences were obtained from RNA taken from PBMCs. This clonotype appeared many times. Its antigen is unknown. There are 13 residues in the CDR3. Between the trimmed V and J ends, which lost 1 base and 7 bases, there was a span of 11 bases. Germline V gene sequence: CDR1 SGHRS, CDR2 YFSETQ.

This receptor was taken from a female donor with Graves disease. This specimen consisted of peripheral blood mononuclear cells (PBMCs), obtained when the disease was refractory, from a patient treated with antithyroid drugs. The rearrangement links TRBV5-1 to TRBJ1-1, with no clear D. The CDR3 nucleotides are TGCGCCAGCAGCTTGAGGCAAGGTTATGAAGCTTTCTTT. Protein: CASSLRQGYEAFF.